Listed below are T cell receptor beta chains from one sample, sequenced in a study of OX40 agonist ivuxolimab in advanced cancers. This table comes from immunoSEQ multiplex PCR, and its TCRdb copy is limited to in-frame clones, with some not included. The sample contains 70,000 to 75,000 clones, around 84% of which appear only once. The sample was CD4+ or CD8+ T cells sorted from blood, taken in a trial of the OX40 agonist ivuxolimab. The receptors stem from an adult with an advanced solid tumor such as melanoma, head and neck, liver or kidney cancer. The CDR3 runs from the conserved cysteine through the conserved F or W. The D gene is left open where the match is weak. Where a row states a size, it is once, few, many or the class of an expanded clone; other rows omit it.

>NA|once|TRBV4-2|TRBJ2-2
CASSQELDTGELFF
TGTGCCAGCAGCCAAGAGTTAGACACCGGGGAGCTGTTTTTT
>TRBD1|NA|TRBV6-5|TRBJ2-2
CASRQGNTGELFF
TGTGCCAGCCGACAGGGGAACACCGGGGAGCTGTTTTTT
>TRBD1|NA|TRBV4-1|TRBJ1-3
CASSLLLPGQGNTIYF
TGCGCCAGCAGCCTCCTCTTACCGGGACAGGGAAACACCATATATTTT
>NA|NA|TRBV10-2|TRBJ1-2
CASSELGPSGVFYGYTF
TGCGCCAGCAGTGAGTTGGGACCCTCGGGGGTCTTCTATGGCTACACCTTC
>NA|NA|TRBV4-1|TRBJ2-7
CASSQGAGWASYEQYF
TGCGCCAGCAGCCAAGGTGCGGGTTGGGCGTCCTACGAGCAGTACTTC
>NA|NA|TRBV6-5|TRBJ1-5
CASSLTSWGFQPQHF
TGTGCCAGCAGTTTAACCTCCTGGGGGTTTCAGCCCCAGCATTTT
>TRBD1|NA|TRBV6-5|TRBJ2-7
CASSSTGVSYEQYF
TGTGCCAGCAGTTCTACAGGGGTCTCCTACGAGCAGTACTTC
>NA|NA|TRBV18|TRBJ2-7
CASSLGDGPYEQYF
TGTGCCAGCTCCCTCGGGGACGGTCCCTACGAGCAGTACTTC
>TRBD2|NA|TRBV6-5|TRBJ2-3
CASSYVAGGLATQYF
TGTGCCAGCAGTTACGTAGCGGGGGGGCTCGCTACGCAGTATTTT
>TRBD1|NA|TRBV4-1|TRBJ2-2
CASSQGQGADGELFF
TGCGCCAGCAGCCAAGGACAGGGGGCTGACGGGGAGCTGTTTTTT
>NA|NA|TRBV6-5|TRBJ2-3
CASAKTTSTDTQYF
TGTGCCAGCGCGAAGACAACTAGCACAGATACGCAGTATTTT
>NA|NA|TRBV27|TRBJ1-3
CASSLVAGTGNTIYF
TGTGCCAGCAGTTTGGTGGCAGGGACTGGAAACACCATATATTTT
>TRBD1|NA|TRBV14|TRBJ1-1
CASSRQGDTEAFF
TGTGCCAGCAGCCGCCAGGGGGACACTGAAGCTTTCTTT
>TRBD1|NA|TRBV4-3|TRBJ2-7
CASSQVTGQGPNYEQYF
TGCGCCAGCAGCCAAGTTACGGGACAGGGTCCTAACTACGAGCAGTACTTC
>TRBD1|NA|TRBV15|TRBJ2-7
CATSRVYEGAGEQYF
TGTGCCACCAGCAGGGTTTACGAGGGGGCTGGCGAGCAGTACTTC
>TRBD2|NA|TRBV6-5|TRBJ2-1
CASSFSGGATQNEQFF
TGTGCCAGCAGTTTTTCCGGGGGGGCAACGCAGAATGAGCAGTTCTTC
>NA|NA|TRBV5-6|TRBJ1-4
CASSLALRGNEKLFF
TGTGCCAGCAGCTTGGCCCTCAGGGGTAATGAAAAACTGTTTTTT
>NA|few|TRBV4-3|TRBJ1-1
CASSQEDIMNTEAFF
TGCGCCAGCAGCCAAGAAGACATCATGAACACTGAAGCTTTCTTT
>TRBD1|NA|TRBV5-1|TRBJ2-7
CASGQQGAHYEQYF
TGCGCCAGCGGCCAACAGGGGGCGCACTACGAGCAGTACTTC
>NA|few|TRBV20-1|TRBJ1-1
CSAPTRTGAFF
TGCAGTGCTCCTACAAGGACCGGAGCTTTCTTT
>TRBD1|few|TRBV25-1|TRBJ2-4
CASSEGQGIGRDIQYF
TGTGCCAGCAGTGAAGGACAGGGGATAGGTCGTGACATTCAGTACTTC
>NA|once|TRBV7-2|TRBJ2-7
CASSLYLEQYF
TGTGCCAGCAGCTTATATCTCGAGCAGTACTTC
>NA|NA|TRBV5-1|TRBJ2-5
CASSLTQGWKTQYF
TGCGCCAGCAGCTTGACCCAGGGGTGGAAGACCCAGTACTTC
>NA|NA|TRBV5-1|TRBJ2-6
CASSRWTDHSGANVLTF
TGCGCCAGCAGCAGGTGGACAGATCACTCTGGGGCCAACGTCCTGACTTTC
>NA|NA|TRBV18|TRBJ2-7
CASSFSYEQYF
TGTGCCAGCTCTTTCTCCTACGAGCAGTACTTC
>TRBD1|NA|TRBV5-1|TRBJ1-4
CASSFDGQGEGEKLFF
TGCGCCAGCAGCTTCGACGGACAGGGGGAAGGTGAAAAACTGTTTTTT
>TRBD2|NA|TRBV18|TRBJ2-3
CASSPGGAGVTQYF
TGTGCCAGCTCACCAGGAGGAGCGGGGGTCACGCAGTATTTT
>NA|NA|TRBV19|TRBJ1-1
CASSKYGSANTEAFF
TGTGCCAGTAGTAAGTATGGGTCGGCGAACACTGAAGCTTTCTTT
>TRBD1|few|TRBV11-2|TRBJ2-7
CASSLGGQAGTGGYYEQYF
TGTGCCAGCAGCTTAGGGGGGCAGGCCGGGACAGGGGGATACTACGAGCAGTACTTC
>NA|few|TRBV4-1|TRBJ2-7
CASSQDNWGRSNYEQYF
TGCGCCAGCAGCCAAGATAATTGGGGGAGGAGTAACTACGAGCAGTACTTC
>TRBD1|NA|TRBV7-9|TRBJ1-6
CASSFTRQGPNSPLHF
TGTGCCAGCAGCTTCACAAGACAGGGGCCTAATTCACCCCTCCACTTT
>TRBD1|NA|TRBV19|TRBJ1-5
CASRRTGDQPQHF
TGTGCCAGTAGGAGGACAGGGGATCAGCCCCAGCATTTT
>NA|NA|TRBV6-6|TRBJ2-7
CASSYSTGYEQYF
TGTGCCAGCAGTTACTCGACCGGCTACGAGCAGTACTTC
>NA|NA|TRBV5-4|TRBJ2-1
CASSLVDWKLGEQFF
TGTGCCAGCAGCTTGGTGGACTGGAAATTGGGTGAGCAGTTCTTC
>NA|few|TRBV18|TRBJ2-5
CASSRMAAQGTQYF
TGTGCCAGCTCACGAATGGCCGCCCAAGGAACCCAGTACTTC
>NA|NA|TRBV5-1|TRBJ1-4
CASSRTPGDEKLFF
TGCGCCAGCAGCCGCACCCCAGGGGACGAAAAACTGTTTTTT
>TRBD1|once|TRBV11-2|TRBJ1-2
CASSKQGQGLHGYTF
TGTGCCAGCAGCAAACAAGGACAGGGTTTGCATGGCTACACCTTC
>NA|NA|TRBV5-1|TRBJ1-4
CASSFQGGYEKLFF
TGCGCCAGCAGCTTCCAAGGGGGATACGAAAAACTGTTTTTT
>NA|NA|TRBV12-5|TRBJ2-3
CASAGAADTQYF
TGTGCTAGTGCGGGGGCGGCGGATACGCAGTATTTT
>NA|NA|TRBV19|TRBJ1-5
CASKMGGGSNQPQHF
TGTGCCAGTAAAATGGGGGGAGGTAGCAATCAGCCCCAGCATTTT
>NA|NA|TRBV6-5|TRBJ2-2
CASSPATRTTGELFF
TGTGCCAGCAGCCCCGCGACAAGAACCACCGGGGAGCTGTTTTTT
>TRBD1|NA|TRBV29-1|TRBJ2-3
CSVEVQGGTDTQYF
TGCAGCGTTGAAGTACAGGGGGGCACAGATACGCAGTATTTT
>TRBD1|once|TRBV25-1|TRBJ1-2
CASRYSLGTGGHGYTF
TGTGCCAGCAGATACTCTCTGGGGACAGGTGGGCATGGCTACACCTTC
>TRBD2|NA|TRBV9|TRBJ2-3
CASSVSGLAGAGTQYF
TGTGCCAGCAGCGTATCGGGCCTAGCGGGGGCTGGTACGCAGTATTTT
>NA|once|TRBV20-1|TRBJ2-7
CSASGSYEQYF
TGCAGTGCTTCCGGTAGCTACGAGCAGTACTTC
>TRBD1|NA|TRBV10-3|TRBJ2-7
CAISGQQGTYEQYF
TGTGCCATCAGTGGACAACAGGGGACCTACGAGCAGTACTTC
>NA|NA|TRBV7-8|TRBJ2-7
CASSLVGQGWNEQYF
TGTGCCAGCAGCTTAGTCGGGCAGGGCTGGAACGAGCAGTACTTC
>NA|many|TRBV10-3|TRBJ2-1
CAISGDMGGNNEQFF
TGTGCCATCAGCGGAGACATGGGAGGAAACAATGAGCAGTTCTTC
>NA|NA|TRBV7-2|TRBJ2-3
CASSQGTYTSTDTQYF
TGTGCCAGCAGCCAGGGGACTTATACTAGCACAGATACGCAGTATTTT
>NA|NA|TRBV9|TRBJ2-7
CASSANFDEQYF
TGTGCCAGCAGCGCTAATTTCGACGAGCAGTACTTC
>TRBD1|NA|TRBV12-5|TRBJ1-4
CASGTPDRAEKLFF
TGTGCTAGTGGTACCCCAGACAGGGCTGAAAAACTGTTTTTT
>TRBD2|NA|TRBV5-1|TRBJ2-3
CASSLSFAGGLTDTQYF
TGCGCCAGCAGCTTGAGTTTTGCGGGGGGCCTCACAGATACGCAGTATTTT
>NA|NA|TRBV29-1|TRBJ1-1
CSVEQGWQNTEAFF
TGCAGCGTTGAGCAGGGGTGGCAGAACACTGAAGCTTTCTTT
>NA|NA|TRBV5-8|TRBJ1-2
CASSWDTANYGYTF
TGTGCCAGCAGCTGGGACACAGCTAACTATGGCTACACCTTC
>NA|NA|TRBV18|TRBJ2-5
CASSPEETQYF
TGTGCCAGCTCACCTGAAGAGACCCAGTACTTC